This TCR beta chain was sequenced in a study of blood T cell repertoires in COVID-19. This clone was found many times. Here immunoSEQ multiplex PCR was the method, and the copy in TCRdb shows in-frame clones only, minus some. The data contain around 140,000 clones, 80% to 90% of them seen just once; the ten biggest clones take up about 4.1%. Germline assignment: CDR1 SGHNT and CDR2 YENEEA. The CDR3 is 13 amino acids. V was shortened by 2 bases and J by 10 bases, with 11 bases between the two germline ends. The chain couples TRBV11-3 to TRBJ2-2; maybe TRBD1 (6 bases). Sequences were obtained from peripheral blood. The receptor was isolated from a man aged 60-69 years with COVID-19, enrolled during active disease. DNA of the CDR3: TGTGCCAGCAGCTTACAGGGGAGTAAGGAGCTGTTTTTT. Protein: CASSLQGSKELFF. The complete variable domain, with remaining parts taken from reference TRBV11-3 and TRBJ2-2, reads EAGVVQSPRYKIIEKKQPVAFWCNPISGHNTLYWYLQNLGQGPELLIRYENEEAVDDSQLPKDRFSAERLKGVDSTLKIQPAELGDSAVYLCASSLQGSKELFFGEGSRLTVL.